Below, 14 T cell receptor beta chains from the same sample are listed, as sequenced in a study of blood T cell repertoires in COVID-19. TCRdb's copy holds only in-frame clones and misses some; the assay was immunoSEQ multiplex PCR. The table shows about 94,000 clones, with 86% occurring only once. The sample was peripheral blood. These receptors came from a woman aged 55-69 years in a cohort sampled during active or convalescent COVID-19.

This chain connects TRBV6-1 to TRBJ1-5; 9 positions match TRBD1. Losses at the gene ends were 3 bases for V and 1 base for J; bases not matched to a gene: 1. The CDR3 length is 15 residues. Germline-derived CDR1 and CDR2 are MNHNS and SASEGT. In nucleotides, the CDR3 is TGTGCCAGCAGTGAGGACAGGGGAAGCAATCAGCCCCAGCATTTT. It encodes CASSEDRGSNQPQHF.

V gene TRBV20-1 combines with J gene TRBJ1-2; no firm D call. The germline V gene has CDR1 DFQATT and CDR2 SNEGSKA (reference sequence). The CDR3 runs to 8 residues. With 1 base removed from V and 13 bases from J, the gap between germline ends came to 4 bases. The CDR3 bases are TGCAGTGCTAGAGTATGCACCTTC. Residues: CSARVCTF.

This clone was detected only a few times. The genes are TRBV6-6 and TRBJ1-2; D remains unclear. CDR3 length equals 13 residues. The germline V gene encodes CDR1 MNHNY and CDR2 SVGAGI (reference sequence). V was clipped by 7 bases and J by 4 bases, with 13 bases between them. The CDR3 nucleotides are TGTGCCAGCACCGAGGGCGGGTTCTATGGCTACACCTTC. This sequence encodes CASTEGGFYGYTF.

This clone came up once. The chain is built from TRBV11-2 and TRBJ1-1; TRBD1 might be the D (5 bases). This CDR3 spans 16 amino acids. CDR1 and CDR2 (germline): SGHAT, FQNNGV. The germline V and J ends were trimmed by 5 bases and 3 bases, with 19 bases remaining between them. The CDR3 loop reads CASSLWRAGRDTEAFF. CDR3 in DNA: TGTGCCAGCAGCCTCTGGAGGGCAGGGAGGGACACTGAAGCTTTCTTT.

The table lists this clone with a few counts. V is TRBV2 and J is TRBJ1-6; TRBD1 might be the D (5 bases). This CDR3 is 15 amino acids long. V lost 3 bases, J lost 1 base, and 7 bases lay in between. CDR1 is SNHLY, CDR2 FYNNEI, per germline. The CDR3 loop reads CASSDQGSYNSPLHF. The CDR3 DNA follows: TGTGCCAGCAGTGACCAGGGTTCCTATAATTCACCCCTCCACTTT.

The chain recombines TRBV7-9 with TRBJ1-1; D uncertain. V gave up 11 bases and J gave up 1 base, with 11 bases separating them. Per the germline V gene, CDR1 is SEHNR and CDR2 is FQNEAQ (reference sequence). The CDR3 loop spans 12 amino acids. The CDR3 spells CAGGRGNTEAFF. As DNA, the CDR3 is TGTGCCGGAGGCCGGGGGAACACTGAAGCTTTCTTT. Full variable domain (outside the CDR3, taken from reference TRBV7-9 and TRBJ1-1): DTGVSQNPRHKITKRGQNVTFRCDPISEHNRLYWYRQTLGQGPEFLTYFQNEAQLEKSRLLSDRFSAERPKGSFSTLEIQRTEQGDSAMYLCAGGRGNTEAFFGQGTRLTVV.

This rearrangement joins TRBV7-2 to TRBJ1-6; 8 bases are a match to TRBD1. Germline V CDR1 and CDR2: SGHTA, FQGNSA. There are 16 residues in the CDR3. With V trimmed by 4 bases and J by 11 bases, 13 bases remained unmatched. Written as DNA, the CDR3 is TGTGCCAGCAGCTCCCGGACAGGGTCTCGTGTTACACCCCTCCACTTT. Translation gives CASSSRTGSRVTPLHF.

The chain employs TRBV2 and TRBJ2-7, with 7 bases that match TRBD2. Germline CDR1 is SNHLY and CDR2 is FYNNEI. CDR3 size: 15 residues. The V and J ends lost 2 bases and 5 bases, in that order; junction bases with no gene match: 9. In nucleotides, the CDR3 is TGTGCCAGCAGTGAAATAGCGGGTAAAACCGACGAGCAGTACTTC. Encoded protein: CASSEIAGKTDEQYF.

The V and J genes are TRBV11-2 and TRBJ1-5; TRBD1 matches 7 bases. The CDR3 totals 17 residues. The trim removed 1 base at V and 0 bases at J, leaving 6 bases unmatched. Germline loops: CDR1 SGHAT, CDR2 FQNNGV. Here the CDR3 reads CASSLGAGGPSNQPQHF. CDR3 nucleotides: TGTGCCAGCAGCTTAGGGGCAGGGGGGCCTAGCAATCAGCCCCAGCATTTT. Complete variable domain (other parts from reference TRBV11-2 and TRBJ1-5): EAGVAQSPRYKIIEKRQSVAFWCNPISGHATLYWYQQILGQGPKLLIQFQNNGVVDDSQLPKDRFSAERLKGVDSTLKIQPAKLEDSAVYLCASSLGAGGPSNQPQHFGDGTRLSIL.

The CDR3 sequence is CASSSRQVNNCTEAFF. CDR3 coding DNA: TGTGCCAGCAGCAGCCGACAGGTTAATAACTGCACTGAAGCTTTCTTT. J is TRBJ1-1 and V is TRBV21-1; the table assigns TRBD1, which was not confirmed against the DNA. TRBV21-1 constitutes a pseudogene. The CDR3 loop spans 16 amino acids.

The chain links TRBV7-3 to TRBJ2-7; tentative D call: TRBD2 (7 bases). The V and J ends lost 6 bases and 7 bases respectively, with 25 bases between them. Germline V gene sequence: CDR1 SGHTA, CDR2 FQGTGA. The CDR3 spans 16 residues. CDR3 nucleotides: TGTGCCAGCAGGGGAGGACCAGGGGCAACCGGGAGGGAGCAGTACTTC. This translates into CASRGGPGATGREQYF.

This rearrangement joins TRBV28 to TRBJ2-4, with a possible D match to TRBD1 (5 bases). Germline V gene sequence: CDR1 MDHEN, CDR2 SYDVKM. V lost 3 bases and J lost 4, with 13 bases in between. The CDR3 contains 15 residues. CDR3 in amino acids: CASSFPARVKNIQYF. CDR3 nucleotide sequence: TGTGCCAGCAGTTTCCCGGCCAGGGTAAAAAACATTCAGTACTTC.

This clone came up once. The chain combines TRBV27 with TRBJ2-5; the match to TRBD1 covers 7 bases. Germline V CDR1 and CDR2: MNHEY, SMNVEV (reference sequence). The CDR3 is 16 residues long. J lost 0 bases, V lost 6 bases, and 10 bases had no gene match. CDR3 sequence reads: CASSLTTGTYQETQYF. CDR3 nucleotides: TGTGCCAGCAGCTTAACGACAGGGACGTACCAAGAGACCCAGTACTTC.

CDR3 bases: TGCAGCGTCCGAGGGAGGGAAAAACTGTTTTTT. Its translation: CSVRGREKLFF. This sequence joins TRBV29-1 and TRBJ1-4, with D unresolved. V gave up 6 bases and J gave up 8 bases, with 10 bases separating them. The germline V gene has CDR1 SQVTM and CDR2 ANQGSEA. CDR3 length equals 11 residues.